The 23 T cell receptor beta chains presented below share a single source sample, sequenced in a study of T cells in Graves' hyperthyroidism and ophthalmopathy. Amplification of TCR beta CDR3 regions was performed using RNA transcripts as template. HTBI primers were the set used in a first-round RT-PCR of the TCR CDR3. TCRdb reprocessed the multiplex PCR reads with MiXCR, giving one entry per CDR3 protein. The sample includes about 200,000 distinct CDR3 sequences, 18% of them seen just once. The sample consisted of blood. Every receptor here comes from a middle-aged man with Graves' hyperthyroidism.

This clonotype was seen ten or more times. The chain is built from TRBV4-2 and TRBJ2-7; D possibly corresponds to TRBD1 (6 bases). Germline-derived CDR1 and CDR2 are LGHNA and YNFKEQ. The CDR3 loop spans 16 amino acids. V was clipped by 0 bases and J by 8 bases, with 20 bases between them. The CDR3 loop reads CASSQDWGQTALKQYF. The CDR3 nucleotides are TGTGCCAGCAGCCAAGATTGGGGACAAACCGCACTGAAGCAGTACTTC.

This clonotype was found many times. This rearrangement joins TRBV5-4 to TRBJ1-1; TRBD1 matches 9 bases. Germline V gene sequence: CDR1 SGHNT, CDR2 YYREEE (reference sequence). The J segment lost 10 bases and the V segment lost 1 base, leaving 5 bases of the junction unmatched. The CDR3 is 13 residues long. CDR3: CASSLWGTGRAFF. Here the CDR3 DNA reads TGTGCCAGCAGCTTGTGGGGGACAGGGAGAGCTTTCTTT.

The chain combines TRBV3-1 with TRBJ1-2; 7 bases are a match to TRBD1. Germline assignment: CDR1 LGHDT and CDR2 YNNKEL (reference sequence). Trimming at V came to 0 bases and at J to 8 bases, leaving 9 bases not matched to a gene. The CDR3 loop spans 15 amino acids. CDR3 sequence reads: CASSQDRTGPRGYTF. CDR3 bases: TGTGCCAGCAGCCAAGACCGGACAGGTCCGCGCGGCTACACCTTC.

This clonotype was counted at least ten times. The genes are TRBV6-1 and TRBJ1-5; D unresolved. The CDR3 covers 12 residues. The ends were cut back, 6 bases at V and 2 bases at J, with 5 bases in the middle. CDR1 is MNHNS, CDR2 SASEGT, per germline. The CDR3 nucleotides read TGTGCCAGCAGCGGGGGCAATCAGCCCCAGCATTTT. This sequence encodes CASSGGNQPQHF.

Concerning this clonotype: Just one base apart from a much larger clone, this may be a read error. The chain is built from TRBV12-3 or TRBV12-4 and TRBJ1-2; no clear D. CDR3 length equals 13 residues. The ends were cut back, 7 bases at V and 2 bases at J, with 11 bases in the middle. The CDR3 nucleotides read TGTGCCAGCAATTTCGAAAACAACTATGGCTACACCTTC. This codes for CASNFENNYGYTF.

This clonotype was detected ten times or more. The chain joins TRBV20-1 to TRBJ1-5; D is ambiguous. CDR1 DFQATT and CDR2 SNEGSKA come from the germline V gene (reference sequence). The V and J ends lost 6 bases and 6 bases respectively, with 18 bases between them. The CDR3 has 14 amino acids. CDR3 protein: CSAIEERHGQPQHF. The CDR3 bases are TGCAGTGCCATCGAGGAAAGGCACGGTCAGCCCCAGCATTTT.

This clonotype was seen only a few times. A much larger clone lies a single base off, so this may be a read error. This sequence joins TRBV2 and TRBJ2-5; no clear D. The length of the CDR3 is 12 residues. Per the germline V gene, CDR1 is SNHLY and CDR2 is FYNNEI. The CDR3 DNA is TGTACCAGCAGTGAGCTACAAGAGACCCAGTACTTC. This encodes CTSSELQETQYF.

A remark on this clonotype: It may be a read error: a sequence one base away is much more abundant. Because it lacks the conserved phenylalanine or tryptophan at the end, this CDR3 is likely a read error. The chain links TRBV6-2 or TRBV6-3 to TRBJ1-2; maybe TRBD1 (6 bases). Germline V gene lookup returns CDR1 MNHEY and CDR2 SVGEGT. Trimming cost V 5 bases and J 6 bases, with 19 bases left between them. This CDR3 has 15 amino acids. The chain's CDR3 is CASSLGGTVSDGYTL. In DNA form, the CDR3 reads TGTGCCAGCAGTCTGGGGGGCACCGTGAGCGATGGCTACACCCTC.

CDR3 bases: TGCAGTGCTAGAGGGGCTAGCACAGATACGCAGTATTTT. Residues: CSARGASTDTQYF. The chain carries TRBV20-1 and TRBJ2-3, with D unclear. The CDR3 length is 13 residues. The germline CDR1 and CDR2 sequences are DFQATT and SNEGSKA (reference sequence). The germline V and J ends were trimmed by 1 base and 0 bases, with 5 bases remaining between them.

The chain recombines TRBV28 with TRBJ1-2, with TRBD1 identical over 10 bases. J was trimmed by 2 bases and V by 5 bases; bases with no gene match: 8. The CDR3 covers 16 residues. In germline, CDR1 is MDHEN, CDR2 SYDVKM. CDR3 nucleotides: TGTGCCAGCAGTCCCTCGACAGGGGGCCAAAACTATGGCTACACCTTC. This sequence encodes CASSPSTGGQNYGYTF.

This clonotype appeared many times. This chain joins TRBV20-1 and TRBJ1-6; tentatively, D is TRBD1 (5 bases). The germline V and J ends were trimmed by 6 bases and 6 bases, with 12 bases remaining between them. The CDR3 loop spans 13 amino acids. Germline CDR1 DFQATT, CDR2 SNEGSKA (reference sequence). The CDR3, as DNA: TGCAGTGCCGAGGGACGGCCTAATTCACCCCTCCACTTT. This gives the protein CSAEGRPNSPLHF.

The rearrangement links TRBV7-2 to TRBJ1-2; maybe TRBD1 (6 bases). V lost 4 bases and J lost 1, with 10 bases in between. The CDR3 extends over 14 amino acids. The germline V gene has CDR1 SGHTA and CDR2 FQGNSA. As DNA, the CDR3 is TGTGCCAGCAGCTACCGGGACATTAACTATGGCTACACCTTC. Amino acids: CASSYRDINYGYTF.

The rearrangement links TRBV7-9 to TRBJ2-1; TRBD1 aligns across 7 bases. From germline, CDR1 is SEHNR and CDR2 FQNEAQ (reference sequence). Unmatched junction bases numbered 1, after V lost 3 bases and J lost 8 bases. This CDR3 comprises 12 residues. This CDR3 reads CASSFTGDEQFF. In DNA form, the CDR3 reads TGTGCCAGCAGCTTTACAGGGGATGAGCAGTTCTTC.

The V call is TRBV7-3, the J call TRBJ2-1; 9 bases agree with TRBD1. V lost 7 bases, J lost 3 bases, and 4 bases stayed unmatched. The CDR3 consists of 14 residues. Looked up from germline, CDR1 is SGHTA and CDR2 is FQGTGA. This CDR3 is CASTRDRDYNEQFF. The CDR3 nucleotides are TGTGCCAGCACTCGGGACAGGGACTACAATGAGCAGTTCTTC.

There are a few counts of this clonotype. The rearrangement links TRBV6-1 to TRBJ1-2, with D unresolved. CDR3 length: 12 residues. Deletions cut 5 bases from V and 4 bases from J, with 8 bases between. Germline V gene lookup returns CDR1 MNHNS and CDR2 SASEGT. The CDR3 here is CASSRPGYGYTF. The CDR3 coding sequence is TGTGCCAGCAGTCGACCAGGCTATGGCTACACCTTC.

This clonotype was counted at least ten times. The rearrangement links TRBV18 to TRBJ1-1; the match to TRBD1 covers 11 bases. Per the germline V gene, CDR1 is KGHSH and CDR2 is LQKENI. Germline trimming cut 6 bases from V and 4 bases from J; bases unmatched to any gene: 10. The CDR3 length is 16 residues. CDR3 bases: TGTGCCAGCTCCCCCGAAGGACAGGGGGCAGGCACTGAAGCTTTCTTT. This codes for CASSPEGQGAGTEAFF. The complete variable domain, with remaining parts taken from reference TRBV18 and TRBJ1-1, reads NAGVMQNPRHLVRRRGQEARLRCSPMKGHSHVYWYRQLPEEGLKFMVYLQKENIIDESGMPKERFSAEFPKEGPSILRIQQVVRGDSAAYFCASSPEGQGAGTEAFFGQGTRLTVV.

In its sample, this clonotype was seen many times. V usage is TRBV27 and J usage is TRBJ2-7, with TRBD1 matching 12 bases. J lost 3 bases, V lost 5 bases, and 8 bases had no gene match. Germline V CDR1 and CDR2: MNHEY, SMNVEV (reference sequence). The CDR3 has 16 amino acids. The CDR3 here is CASSPGQGAPNYEQYF. The CDR3 DNA sequence: TGTGCCAGCAGTCCGGGACAGGGGGCCCCAAACTACGAGCAGTACTTC.

This clonotype has at least ten counts. The chain is built from TRBV4-3 and TRBJ2-1; TRBD2 is a possible D gene (5 bases). The CDR3 has 16 amino acids. V was pared by 0 bases and J by 4 bases, with 13 bases between. Per the germline V gene, CDR1 is LGHNA and CDR2 is YSLEER. CDR3 sequence: CASSQDQADFYNEQFF. The CDR3 DNA reads TGCGCCAGCAGCCAAGACCAAGCGGACTTTTACAATGAGCAGTTCTTC.

This clonotype was recorded at least ten times. The chain has TRBV3-1 and TRBJ2-7; a weak D match, TRBD1 (6 bases). The V gene's germline CDR1 is LGHDT and CDR2 YNNKEL (reference sequence). V was shortened by 1 base and J by 2 bases, with 12 bases between the two germline ends. The CDR3 has 15 residues. This CDR3 reads CASSQGTASPYEQYF. The DNA for the CDR3 is TGTGCCAGCAGCCAAGGGACAGCGTCTCCCTACGAGCAGTACTTC.

This clonotype showed up just a few times. The CDR3 region has the DNA TGTGCCAGCAGCCAAGAAAAGCAAACCAGACTATGGCTACACCTCGGTCTCTGGGGCTACACCTTC. Translated: CASSQEKQTRLWLHLGLWGYTF. The chain has TRBV4-2 and TRBJ1-2; D remains ambiguous. The CDR3 runs 22 residues. The germline V gene has CDR1 LGHNA and CDR2 YNFKEQ. V lost 0 bases, J lost 8 bases, and 37 bases lay in between.

This clonotype showed up many times. The gene calls are TRBV28 and TRBJ1-3; D may be TRBD1 (6 bases). This CDR3 is built from 16 residues. CDR1 is MDHEN, CDR2 SYDVKM, per germline. V lost 2 bases and J 2 bases, leaving 13 bases between the germline ends. In nucleotides, the CDR3 is TGTGCCAGCAGTTTACGGGCAGGGGCTGCTGGAAACACCATATATTTT. Its protein is CASSLRAGAAGNTIYF.

This clonotype has a count of ten or more. This chain connects TRBV19 to TRBJ1-1; a weak D match, TRBD1 (6 bases). In germline, CDR1 is LNHDA, CDR2 SQIVND (reference sequence). This CDR3 contains 14 residues. V lost 9 bases and J lost 2, with 16 bases in between. CDR3 DNA sequence: TGTGCCAGCAGAAACCAGGGGTTTAACACTGAAGCTTTCTTT. Translation: CASRNQGFNTEAFF.

This clonotype was seen ten or more times. The chain couples TRBV7-2 to TRBJ2-5; TRBD2 is a possible D gene (5 bases). V lost 1 base and J 2 bases, leaving 20 bases between the germline ends. The CDR3 sequence is 18 residues long. Germline CDR1 is SGHTA and CDR2 is FQGNSA. CDR3 bases: TGTGCCAGCAGCTTAGATGGGCTAGCAGCGTTAATTCAAGAGACCCAGTACTTC. Translated: CASSLDGLAALIQETQYF.